The rows below give T cell receptor beta chains drawn from one sample of a study of T cells in Graves' hyperthyroidism and ophthalmopathy. MiXCR, run by TCRdb on the multiplex PCR reads, gives a single entry per CDR3 protein. Of hundreds of thousands of distinct CDR3 sequences listed, 14% are singletons. The sequenced sample was blood. The receptors come from a woman aged 25 to 39 with Graves' hyperthyroidism. The CDR3 runs from the conserved cysteine through the conserved F or W. The D gene is left open where the match is weak. Some rows have no size entry. The others give once, few or many, or a class for an expanded clone.

cdr3_length: 17
j_call: TRBJ2-4
d_call: TRBD1
clone_size: NA
v_call: TRBV24-1
cdr3_aa: CATSDCIGTGFQCIQYF
cdr3_nt: TGTGCCACCAGTGATTGCATCGGGACAGGGTTCCAGTGCATTCAGTACTTC

cdr3_length: 14
j_call: TRBJ2-3
d_call: NA
clone_size: NA
v_call: TRBV10-3
cdr3_aa: CAISEIPPGDTQYF
cdr3_nt: TGTGCCATCAGTGAGATCCCCCCAGGGGATACGCAGTATTTT

cdr3_length: 14
j_call: TRBJ1-2
d_call: NA
clone_size: NA
v_call: TRBV19
cdr3_aa: CASEERTTNYGYTF
cdr3_nt: TGTGCCAGTGAGGAGAGGACAACTAACTATGGCTACACCTTC

cdr3_length: 13
j_call: TRBJ1-5
d_call: NA
clone_size: NA
v_call: TRBV18
cdr3_aa: CASSPGANQPQHF
cdr3_nt: TGTGCCAGCTCACCCGGTGCTAATCAGCCCCAGCATTTT

cdr3_length: 15
j_call: TRBJ2-1
d_call: TRBD2
clone_size: many
v_call: TRBV20-1
cdr3_aa: CSAESGTSSYNEQFF
cdr3_nt: TGCAGTGCTGAAAGCGGGACGAGCTCCTACAATGAGCAGTTCTTC

cdr3_length: 17
j_call: TRBJ1-1
d_call: NA
clone_size: few
v_call: TRBV7-9
cdr3_aa: CASSPAGTGVGRTEAFF
cdr3_nt: TGTGCCAGCAGCCCAGCCGGGACCGGGGTAGGACGAACTGAAGCTTTCTTT

cdr3_length: 13
j_call: TRBJ1-2
d_call: NA
clone_size: NA
v_call: TRBV6-1
cdr3_aa: CASREGEGYGYTF
cdr3_nt: TGTGCCAGCAGGGAAGGGGAAGGCTATGGCTACACCTTC

cdr3_length: 14
j_call: TRBJ1-5
d_call: NA
clone_size: NA
v_call: TRBV12-3/TRBV12-4
cdr3_aa: CASSFGVSGQPQHF
cdr3_nt: TGTGCCAGCAGTTTTGGGGTCAGCGGACAGCCCCAGCATTTT

cdr3_length: 15
j_call: TRBJ2-7
d_call: NA
clone_size: NA
v_call: TRBV20-1
cdr3_aa: CSASDSTGLSYEQYF
cdr3_nt: TGCAGTGCTAGTGATTCGACAGGCCTTTCCTACGAGCAGTACTTC

cdr3_length: 12
j_call: TRBJ2-2
d_call: NA
clone_size: many
v_call: TRBV24-1
cdr3_aa: CATSEGPRELFF
cdr3_nt: TGTGCCACCAGTGAGGGACCCCGGGAGCTGTTTTTT

cdr3_length: 15
j_call: TRBJ1-1
d_call: TRBD1
clone_size: NA
v_call: TRBV9
cdr3_aa: CASSVGQVLNTEAFF
cdr3_nt: TGTGCCAGCAGCGTGGGACAGGTATTGAACACTGAAGCTTTCTTT

cdr3_length: 15
j_call: TRBJ2-1
d_call: TRBD2
clone_size: few
v_call: TRBV20-1
cdr3_aa: CSADYERGRYNEQFF
cdr3_nt: TGCAGTGCTGACTATGAGCGGGGCCGTTACAATGAGCAGTTCTTC

cdr3_length: 14
j_call: TRBJ2-7
d_call: NA
clone_size: NA
v_call: TRBV28
cdr3_aa: CASIQSRGTYVQYF
cdr3_nt: TGTGCCAGCATCCAGTCGCGGGGTACCTACGTGCAGTACTTC

cdr3_length: 13
j_call: TRBJ2-3
d_call: NA
clone_size: NA
v_call: TRBV6-2/TRBV6-3
cdr3_aa: CAIQGGLLPTQYF
cdr3_nt: TGTGCTATTCAGGGTGGCCTCCTGCCCACGCAGTATTTT

cdr3_length: 16
j_call: TRBJ2-4
d_call: TRBD1
clone_size: NA
v_call: TRBV5-1
cdr3_aa: CASSIDRGVAKNIQYF
cdr3_nt: TGCGCCAGCAGCATAGACAGGGGCGTCGCCAAAAACATTCAGTACTTC

cdr3_length: 12
j_call: TRBJ1-2
d_call: TRBD1
clone_size: NA
v_call: TRBV19
cdr3_aa: CASRQGQYGYTF
cdr3_nt: TGTGCCAGTAGACAGGGGCAGTACGGCTACACCTTC

cdr3_length: 15
j_call: TRBJ2-5
d_call: NA
clone_size: many
v_call: TRBV6-1
cdr3_aa: CASSSGFRGEETQYF
cdr3_nt: TGTGCCAGCAGTTCGGGTTTTCGTGGAGAGGAGACCCAGTACTTC

cdr3_length: 18
j_call: TRBJ2-3
d_call: NA
clone_size: many
v_call: TRBV2
cdr3_aa: CASTGIKGHRSSTDTQYF
cdr3_nt: TGTGCCAGCACAGGGATAAAGGGACACAGAAGTAGCACAGATACGCAGTATTTT

cdr3_length: 17
j_call: TRBJ2-6
d_call: NA
clone_size: many
v_call: TRBV2
cdr3_aa: CASSESSSGVGANVLTF
cdr3_nt: TGTGCCAGCAGTGAAAGCTCGTCAGGGGTTGGGGCCAACGTCCTGACTTTC